Listed here are 5 T cell receptor beta chains from one sample, sequenced in a study of cytomegalovirus exposure and HLA in healthy donors. The study ran its PCR with 60 Vbeta and 13 Jbeta primers. Data came from immunoSEQ multiplex PCR; TCRdb stores just in-frame clones and leaves some out. The sample holds roughly 180,000 clones, roughly 78% seen once. The material sequenced was PBMCs. These receptors all stem from a woman aged 50 to 60 in good health and CMV-seropositive.

For this clone: A junction end diverges from the germline sequence, so it may reflect a read error. The chain couples TRBV4-2 to TRBJ2-5, with a possible D match to TRBD1 (5 bases). Germline CDR1 is LGHNA and CDR2 is YNFKEQ. The CDR3 length is 13 residues. The CDR3 reads CASSQGGSQGKNF. The CDR3 DNA reads as TGTGCCAGCAGCCAAGGGGGCTCTCAGGGAAAGAACTTC.

The chain combines TRBV4-1 with TRBJ1-2, with a tentative D call TRBD1 (5 bases). Germline lookup yields CDR1 MGHRA and CDR2 YSYEKL. The V gene lost 1 base and the J gene lost 7 bases, with 16 bases spanning the gap. The CDR3 consists of 15 residues. The chain's CDR3 is CASSQGKEGLGGYTF. Written as DNA, the CDR3 is TGCGCCAGCAGCCAAGGAAAGGAGGGGCTTGGTGGCTACACCTTC.

The rearrangement uses TRBV2 and TRBJ1-3; D not certain. The CDR3 is made up of 16 amino acids. In germline, CDR1 is SNHLY, CDR2 FYNNEI. V was clipped by 4 bases and J by 2 bases, with 15 bases between them. In DNA form, the CDR3 reads TGTGCCAGCAGTGCCGGCCCTCCGGGTACTGGAAACACCATATATTTT. Protein product: CASSAGPPGTGNTIYF.

V is TRBV27 and J is TRBJ1-4; the D gene is possibly TRBD1 (5 bases). The length of the CDR3 is 15 residues. The V end lost 6 bases, the J end lost 8 bases, and 19 bases lay between the germline ends. Germline CDR1 MNHEY, CDR2 SMNVEV (reference sequence). The CDR3 reads CASSLGRGSREKLFF. The CDR3 DNA sequence: TGTGCCAGCAGCCTCGGAAGGGGTTCACGCGAAAAACTGTTTTTT.

This chain joins TRBV7-3 and TRBJ2-1; D is unclear. Trimming stripped 1 base from V and 4 bases from J, with 8 bases between. Germline assignment: CDR1 SGHTA and CDR2 FQGTGA. The CDR3 runs to 14 residues. In DNA, the CDR3 is TGTGCCAGCAGCTTAATGGGCAGTTACAATGAGCAGTTCTTC. Its translation is CASSLMGSYNEQFF.